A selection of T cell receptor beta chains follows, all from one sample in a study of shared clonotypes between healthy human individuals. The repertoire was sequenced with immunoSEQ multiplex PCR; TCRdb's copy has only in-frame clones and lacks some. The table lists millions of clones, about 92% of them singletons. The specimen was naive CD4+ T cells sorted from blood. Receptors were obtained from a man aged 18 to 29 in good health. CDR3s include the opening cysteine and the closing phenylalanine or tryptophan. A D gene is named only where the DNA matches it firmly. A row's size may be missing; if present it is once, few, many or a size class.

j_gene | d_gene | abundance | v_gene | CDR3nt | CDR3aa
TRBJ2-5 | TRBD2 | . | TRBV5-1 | TGCGCCAGCAGCTTGACATTGCGTAGCGGGGGACAAGAGACCCAGTACTTC | CASSLTLRSGGQETQYF
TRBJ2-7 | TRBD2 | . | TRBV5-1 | TGCGCCAGCAGCTTGGGGACTAGCGGGAGGGCGTACGAGCAGTACTTC | CASSLGTSGRAYEQYF
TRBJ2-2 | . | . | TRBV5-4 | TGTGCCAGCAGCTTGGGTGGGGGAGACCCTTCCGGGGAGCTGTTTTTT | CASSLGGGDPSGELFF
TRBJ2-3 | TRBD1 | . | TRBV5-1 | TGCGCCAGCAGCCGGGGACAGGGAGGAGATACGCAGTATTTT | CASSRGQGGDTQYF
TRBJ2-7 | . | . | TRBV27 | TGTGCCAGCAGTATAGTCTACCGGAAGGACGAGCAGTACTTC | CASSIVYRKDEQYF
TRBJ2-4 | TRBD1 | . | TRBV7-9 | TGTGCCAGCAGCTTAGCTGAGGGGGCACGACTAGCCAAAAACATTCAGTACTTC | CASSLAEGARLAKNIQYF
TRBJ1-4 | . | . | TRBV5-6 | TGTGCCAGCAGGGGCAGGGGAGAGGCTAATGAAAAACTGTTTTTT | CASRGRGEANEKLFF
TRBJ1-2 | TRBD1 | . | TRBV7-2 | TGTGCCAGCAGCTCCCTTATGGCAGGGGGCTCAACCTCTGGCTACACCTTC | CASSSLMAGGSTSGYTF
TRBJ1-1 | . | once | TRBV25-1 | TGTGCCAGCAGTGAGGGCACGGGGTACACTGAAGCTTTCTTT | CASSEGTGYTEAFF
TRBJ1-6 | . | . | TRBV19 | TGTGCCAGTAGTATTGACCCGGGTGTAGGTTCACCCCTCCACTTT | CASSIDPGVGSPLHF
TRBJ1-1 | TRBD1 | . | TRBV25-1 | TGTGCCAGCAGTGACCAGAGACAGGGATTGAACACTGAAGCTTTCTTT | CASSDQRQGLNTEAFF
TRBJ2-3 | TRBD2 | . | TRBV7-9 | TGTGCCAGCAGCTCCCTGGTAGCGGGGAATAGAGATACGCAGTATTTT | CASSSLVAGNRDTQYF
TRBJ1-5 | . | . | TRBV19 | TGTGCCAGTAGTATTCCAAATCAGCCCCAGCATTTT | CASSIPNQPQHF
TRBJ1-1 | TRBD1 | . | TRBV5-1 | TGCGCCAGCAGCTGGACAGGGCGAAGGGGGAACACTGAAGCTTTCTTT | CASSWTGRRGNTEAFF
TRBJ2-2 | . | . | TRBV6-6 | TGTGCCAGCAGTTACACTCCAGTTTGGAACACCGGGGAGCTGTTTTTT | CASSYTPVWNTGELFF
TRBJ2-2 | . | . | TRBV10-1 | TGCGCCAGCAGTGAGGGCTCGGGGAGCGGGGAGCTGTTTTTT | CASSEGSGSGELFF
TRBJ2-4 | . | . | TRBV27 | TGTGCCAGCAGTTCCCACCTCGGACTGAACATTCAGTACTTC | CASSSHLGLNIQYF
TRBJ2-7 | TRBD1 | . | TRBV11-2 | TGTGCCAGCAGCGATCCGGGACAGGGGAGCTCCTACGAGCAGTACTTC | CASSDPGQGSSYEQYF
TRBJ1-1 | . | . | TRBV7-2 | TGTGCCAGCAGCTTAGGTCAGGGAGGCGGGAACACTGAAGCTTTCTTT | CASSLGQGGGNTEAFF
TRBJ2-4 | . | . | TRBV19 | TGTGCCAGTAGTACACAGGGTTTTACCAAAAACATTCAGTACTTC | CASSTQGFTKNIQYF
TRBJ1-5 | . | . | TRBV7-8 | TGTGCCAGCAGCTTAGAAAGGCCGGGGTCCCAGCATTTT | CASSLERPGSQHF